The 9 T cell receptor beta chains given below trace back to one sample, sequenced in a study of identical twins. One entry per CDR3 protein results from TCRdb running MiXCR on the 5' RACE reads. The table has roughly 700,000 distinct CDR3 sequences, roughly 8% seen once. A further study also used this sample, focusing on yellow fever vaccine responses in identical twins.

What was sequenced was PBMCs. The receptor source for this set is a young woman in good health.

The genes are TRBV19 and TRBJ2-7, with D perhaps matching TRBD1 (8 bases). CDR3 length equals 14 residues. Germline CDR1 and CDR2: LNHDA and SQIVND (reference sequence). V gave up 9 bases and J gave up 0 bases, with 15 bases separating them. The CDR3 coding sequence is TGTGCCAGCAGCGGGACAGGCCACTCCTACGAGCAGTACTTC. Translation gives CASSGTGHSYEQYF.

V usage is TRBV7-9 and J usage is TRBJ1-2, with 8 bases that match TRBD1. J was trimmed by 7 bases and V by 1 base; bases with no gene match: 8. Germline V CDR1 and CDR2: SEHNR, FQNEAQ (reference sequence). The CDR3 covers 15 residues. The CDR3 nucleotides are TGTGCCAGCAGCTTAGATCTGGACAGGGCCGGTGGCTACACCTTC. Protein product: CASSLDLDRAGGYTF.

This clonotype was detected ten times or more. The chain links TRBV9 to TRBJ2-1; 7 bases are shared with TRBD2. V dropped 4 bases and J dropped 8; count of bases not matched to a gene: 6. The germline CDR1 and CDR2 sequences are SGDLS and YYNGEE. This CDR3 contains 13 residues. The CDR3 loop is CASSLRGVDEQFF. In DNA, the CDR3 is TGTGCCAGCAGCCTCCGGGGGGTCGATGAGCAGTTCTTC.

This clonotype was picked up many times. The CDR3 sequence: CASSPRATNEKLFF. CDR3 coding DNA: TGTGCCAGCAGTCCTAGAGCAACTAATGAAAAACTGTTTTTT. This rearrangement joins TRBV12-3 or TRBV12-4 to TRBJ1-4; the D is unclear. The CDR3 is made up of 14 amino acids. V was pared by 5 bases and J by 0 bases, with 7 bases between.

Ten or more counts support this clonotype. This chain uses TRBV20-1 with TRBJ2-7; 12 positions agree with TRBD1. Trimming removed 4 bases from V and 0 bases from J; junction bases left unmatched: 4. Germline V gene sequence: CDR1 DFQATT, CDR2 SNEGSKA (reference sequence). The CDR3 has 15 amino acids. In DNA form, the CDR3 reads TGCAGTGCTACGGGACAGGGGGCCGACTCCTACGAGCAGTACTTC. It specifies CSATGQGADSYEQYF.

This clonotype has at least ten counts. V and J are TRBV12-3 or TRBV12-4 and TRBJ2-2; D unresolved. With 6 bases removed from V and 4 bases from J, the gap between germline ends came to 12 bases. CDR3 length: 14 residues. In DNA, the CDR3 is TGTGCCAGCAGACCCGACGGATTCACCGGGGAGCTGTTTTTT. It translates to CASRPDGFTGELFF.

The table lists this clonotype with a few counts. The CDR3 protein is CATRGAGGNEQFF. For the CDR3, the DNA is TGTGCCACCAGGGGGGCAGGGGGCAATGAGCAGTTCTTC. The genes are TRBV15 and TRBJ2-1; 7 nucleotides align to TRBD1. J lost 6 bases, V lost 6 bases, and 5 bases had no gene match. Germline CDR1 LNHNV, CDR2 YYDKDF (reference sequence). The CDR3 consists of 13 residues.

The chain has TRBV12-3 or TRBV12-4 and TRBJ1-1; D may be TRBD1 (6 bases). The CDR3 contains 16 residues. The V gene lost 5 bases and the J gene lost 5 bases, with 21 bases spanning the gap. The CDR3: CASSPGQPGGVTEAFF. CDR3 nucleotides: TGTGCCAGCAGTCCTGGACAGCCCGGCGGGGTAACTGAAGCTTTCTTT.

This clonotype occurred many times. The chain carries TRBV12-3 or TRBV12-4 and TRBJ1-5; D gene uncertain. CDR3 length: 12 residues. Trimming shortened V by 5 bases and J by 8 bases, and 10 bases separated the two germline ends. CDR3 sequence (DNA): TGTGCCAGCAGTCGTAGTGGGGAGCCCCAGCATTTT. Its protein is CASSRSGEPQHF.